One T cell receptor beta chain is described in this entry. The target antigen is unknown. The sample belongs to a study of cytomegalovirus exposure and HLA in healthy donors. Primers included in the PCR were 60 Vbeta and 13 Jbeta primers. Assay: immunoSEQ multiplex PCR; the TCRdb copy retains only in-frame clones and omits some. This sample has 210,000 or so clones; 76% occur once, and the top ten carry over 0.55%. Losses at the gene ends were 4 bases for V and 1 base for J; bases not matched to a gene: 4. The CDR3 consists of 15 residues. Per germline, CDR1 MNHEY and CDR2 SMNVEV (reference sequence). Whole-study findings and limits: In an earlier analysis, most TCR beta V segments were productive about 87% or about 30% of the time.

The sequenced sample was PBMCs. The receptor was isolated from a man younger than 30 in good health and CMV-seronegative. The chain combines TRBV27 with TRBJ1-2, with 9 bases fitting TRBD1. Here the CDR3 DNA reads TGTGCCAGCAGTTCCCGGGACAGGGTTAACTATGGCTACACCTTC. This encodes CASSSRDRVNYGYTF.